This entry describes one TCR beta chain. Its antigen remains unknown. Assay: immunoSEQ multiplex PCR; the TCRdb copy retains only in-frame clones and omits some. Among 120,000 or so clones listed, just under 90% were seen once. This entry comes from a study of radiotherapy plus CTLA-4 blockade in lung cancer. On the study more broadly: With 25% to 40% of patients having disease control, objective responses were seen in roughly 18%. Overall study findings and caveats: TCR clones from tumors expanded in blood after radiotherapy plus ipilimumab.

The CDR3 contains 15 residues. J lost 4 bases, V lost 4 bases, and 5 bases had no gene match. CDR1 MNHEY and CDR2 SMNVEV come from the germline V gene (reference sequence). The source was peripheral blood, collected from a patient treated with radiotherapy plus ipilimumab. The rearrangement uses TRBV27 and TRBJ1-5; TRBD1 matches at 9 bases. The source is a human donor with non-small cell lung cancer that progressed on radiotherapy plus ipilimumab. The CDR3 protein is CASSSGQGPNQPQHF. In nucleotides, the CDR3 is TGTGCCAGCAGTTCTGGACAGGGGCCTAATCAGCCCCAGCATTTT.